Listed below are T cell receptor beta chains from one sample, sequenced in a study of blood T cell repertoires in COVID-19. Sequencing was performed with immunoSEQ multiplex PCR; in TCRdb, only in-frame clones are kept and a portion is missing. Of 180,000 or so clones listed, approximately 88% are singletons. The material sequenced was peripheral blood. Receptor source: a woman in her thirties or forties with COVID-19, enrolled during active disease. Each CDR3 is given with its conserved first and last residue. The order of the fields is V gene, clone size, J gene, D gene, CDR3 DNA, CDR3 protein. A D gene is named only where the DNA matches it firmly. The size field is filled for only some rows; it gives once, few, many or a size class.

TRBV11-3	.	TRBJ1-2	TRBD1	TGTGCCAGCAGCCCCGATGGGACAGGGAACGGCTACACCTTC	CASSPDGTGNGYTF
TRBV28	.	TRBJ2-1	.	TGTGCCAGCAGCCAGCCCCGGACTATGGACAATGAGCAGTTCTTC	CASSQPRTMDNEQFF
TRBV3-1/TRBV3-2	.	TRBJ2-3	TRBD2	TGTGCCAGCAGCCAAGGGTCCAGCGGGAGGGCCACGGGGGATACGCAGTATTTT	CASSQGSSGRATGDTQYF
TRBV27	.	TRBJ2-5	.	TGTGCCAGCAGCCCCTCGTTCGGGGAGGATCGAGAGACCCAGTACTTC	CASSPSFGEDRETQYF
TRBV3-1/TRBV3-2	.	TRBJ2-6	.	TGTGCCATCGGTGGCGTGCGGTTTGGGGCCAACGTCCTGACTTTC	CAIGGVRFGANVLTF
TRBV28	.	TRBJ1-1	TRBD1	TGTGCCAGCAGTGCCGGGACAGGGCAGGACACTGAAGCTTTCTTT	CASSAGTGQDTEAFF
TRBV9	.	TRBJ2-3	.	TGTGCCAGCCGGGACATGAGCACAGATACGCAGTATTTT	CASRDMSTDTQYF
TRBV9	.	TRBJ1-1	TRBD1	TGTGCCAGCAGCGTAGATTTGGGACAGCATAACACTGAAGCTTTCTTT	CASSVDLGQHNTEAFF
TRBV5-1	.	TRBJ2-3	TRBD2	TGCGCCAGCAGCCCCCTAAAGCGGGGGTACGGTGGGCAGTATTTT	CASSPLKRGYGGQYF
TRBV28	.	TRBJ2-1	TRBD2	TGTGCCAGCAGGGTCTTGGGACTAGCGGGCAACAATGAGCAGTTCTTC	CASRVLGLAGNNEQFF
TRBV18	.	TRBJ1-2	TRBD1	TGTGCCAGCTCACCGCGGACAGGGGCTCTCAACTATGGCTACACCTTC	CASSPRTGALNYGYTF
TRBV5-4	.	TRBJ2-7	TRBD1	TGTGCCAGCAGCCCCCGACAGGGGGCCGAGCAGTACTTC	CASSPRQGAEQYF
TRBV24-1	.	TRBJ2-5	.	TGTGCCACCAGTGATCCGGGCTCAGCGGGAGAGACCCAGTACTTC	CATSDPGSAGETQYF
TRBV29-1	.	TRBJ1-4	TRBD1	TGCAGCGTCCGGGGTGCCCCGGGACAGGGGTATGAAAAACTGTTTTTT	CSVRGAPGQGYEKLFF
TRBV19	.	TRBJ2-6	.	TGTGCCAGTAGTATTACAGGGATAAAGGCTGGGGCCAACGTCCTGACTTTC	CASSITGIKAGANVLTF
TRBV19	.	TRBJ2-2	TRBD1	TGTGCCAGTAGTACGGACAGGGGAAGTCGCACCGGGGAGCTGTTTTTT	CASSTDRGSRTGELFF
TRBV12-3/TRBV12-4	.	TRBJ2-1	.	TGTGCCAGCAGGACTAGCTCCTACAATGAGCAGTTCTTC	CASRTSSYNEQFF
TRBV18	.	TRBJ2-7	TRBD1	TGTGCCAGCTCACGACCGGGACAGGGGGTACAGTACTTC	CASSRPGQGVQYF
TRBV2	.	TRBJ1-3	.	TGTGCCAGCAGTGAAGCTCATGGGGCAAGCTCTGGAAACACCATATATTTT	CASSEAHGASSGNTIYF
TRBV10-1	.	TRBJ1-3	TRBD1	TGCGCCAGCAGTTACACCCGATCCGGGACAGGGGGAAACACCATATATTTT	CASSYTRSGTGGNTIYF
TRBV11-2	.	TRBJ1-6	.	TGTGCCAGCAGCTTAGGCCTACAGGGAGTCGTCATGAATTCACCCCTCCACTTT	CASSLGLQGVVMNSPLHF
TRBV2	once	TRBJ2-3	.	TGTGCCAGCAGTGACAGGGTACTCAGCACAGATACGCAGTATTTT	CASSDRVLSTDTQYF
TRBV5-1	.	TRBJ2-2	.	TGCGCCAGCAGCCTCGACAGGCTGGGAAGCGGGGAGCTGTTTTTT	CASSLDRLGSGELFF
TRBV11-3	.	TRBJ1-2	TRBD1	TGTGCCAGCAGCCAAAGGACAGGGCACTATGGCTACACCTTC	CASSQRTGHYGYTF